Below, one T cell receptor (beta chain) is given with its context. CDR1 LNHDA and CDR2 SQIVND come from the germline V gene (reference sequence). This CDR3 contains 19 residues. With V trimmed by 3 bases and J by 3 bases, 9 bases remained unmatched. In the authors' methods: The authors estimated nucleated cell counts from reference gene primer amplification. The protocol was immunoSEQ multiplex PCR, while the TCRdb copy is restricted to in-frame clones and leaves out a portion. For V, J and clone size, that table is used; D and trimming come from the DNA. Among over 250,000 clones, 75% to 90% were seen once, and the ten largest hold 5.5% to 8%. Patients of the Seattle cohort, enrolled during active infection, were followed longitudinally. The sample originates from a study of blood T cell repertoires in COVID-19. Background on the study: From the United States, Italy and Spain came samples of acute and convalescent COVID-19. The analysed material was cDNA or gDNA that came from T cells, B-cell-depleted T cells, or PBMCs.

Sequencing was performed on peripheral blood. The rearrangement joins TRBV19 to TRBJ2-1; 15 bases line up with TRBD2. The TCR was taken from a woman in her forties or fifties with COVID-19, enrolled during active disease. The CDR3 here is CASSIGLAGGPSLYNEQFF. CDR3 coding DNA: TGTGCCAGTAGTATTGGACTAGCGGGAGGGCCCTCGCTCTACAATGAGCAGTTCTTC.